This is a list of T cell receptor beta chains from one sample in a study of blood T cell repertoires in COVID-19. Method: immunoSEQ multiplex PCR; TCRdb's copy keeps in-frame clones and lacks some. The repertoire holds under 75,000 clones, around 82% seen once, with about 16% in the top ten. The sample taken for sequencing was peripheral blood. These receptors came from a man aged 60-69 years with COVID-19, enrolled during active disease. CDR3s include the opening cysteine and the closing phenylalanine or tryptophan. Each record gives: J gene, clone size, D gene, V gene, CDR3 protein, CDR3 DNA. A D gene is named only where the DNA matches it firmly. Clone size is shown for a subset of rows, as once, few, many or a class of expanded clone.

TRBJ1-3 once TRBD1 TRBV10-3 CAIRPGQGEDTIYF TGTGCCATCAGACCGGGACAGGGAGAGGACACCATATATTTT
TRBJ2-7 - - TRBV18 CASSTTPPPGDEQYF TGTGCCAGCTCAACCACCCCACCCCCCGGAGACGAGCAGTACTTC
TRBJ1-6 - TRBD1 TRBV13 CASSDTDRGRSPLHF TGTGCCAGCAGCGACACAGACAGGGGTAGATCACCCCTCCACTTT
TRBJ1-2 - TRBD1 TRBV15 CATSRAGQGRSGYTF TGTGCCACCAGCAGAGCCGGACAGGGGAGGAGTGGCTACACCTTC
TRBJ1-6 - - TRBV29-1 CSVAQGRTSPLHF TGCAGCGTTGCTCAGGGCAGGACTTCACCCCTCCACTTT
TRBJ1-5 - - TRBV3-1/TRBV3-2 CASSQDDSGNQPQHF TGTGCCAGCAGCCAAGACGACAGCGGCAATCAGCCCCAGCATTTT
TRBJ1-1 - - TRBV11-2 CASSLEGPPLMTFANTEAFF TGTGCCAGCAGCTTAGAGGGTCCCCCGTTGATGACATTCGCCAACACTGAAGCTTTCTTT
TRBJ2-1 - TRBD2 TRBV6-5 CASLSGGFSYNEQFF TGTGCCAGCTTGAGCGGGGGATTCTCCTACAATGAGCAGTTCTTC
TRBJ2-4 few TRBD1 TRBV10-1 CASSTQGAKNIQYF TGCGCCAGCAGTACACAGGGGGCCAAAAACATTCAGTACTTC
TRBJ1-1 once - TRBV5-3 CARTRLMNTEAFF TGTGCCAGAACCCGACTAATGAACACTGAAGCTTTCTTT
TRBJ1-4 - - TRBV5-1 CASSGGGNEKLFF TGCGCCAGCAGCGGGGGCGGGAATGAAAAACTGTTTTTT
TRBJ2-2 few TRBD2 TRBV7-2 CASRTGGGTGELFF TGTGCCAGCCGGACCGGGGGGGGCACCGGGGAGCTGTTTTTT
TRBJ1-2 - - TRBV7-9 CASSPGQPPDYTF TGTGCCAGCAGCCCTGGACAGCCACCTGACTACACCTTC
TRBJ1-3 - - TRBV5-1 CASSLDGGGGNTIYF TGCGCCAGCAGCTTGGATGGGGGAGGAGGAAACACCATATATTTT
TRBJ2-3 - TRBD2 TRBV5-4 CASSSSGGGHTDTQYF TGTGCCAGCAGCTCCAGCGGGGGGGGCCACACAGATACGCAGTATTTT
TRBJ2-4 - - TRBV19 CASTSPGMGKNIQYF TGTGCCAGTACCTCCCCCGGGATGGGCAAAAACATTCAGTACTTC
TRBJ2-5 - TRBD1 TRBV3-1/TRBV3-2 CASSQGPDRGGETQYF TGTGCCAGCAGCCAAGGGCCCGACAGGGGAGGTGAGACCCAGTACTTC
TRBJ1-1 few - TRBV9 CASSARRENTEAFF TGTGCCAGCAGCGCCAGACGGGAGAACACTGAAGCTTTCTTT
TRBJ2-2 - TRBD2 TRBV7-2 CASSLLGGRSTGELFF TGTGCCAGCAGCTTATTGGGCGGGAGGAGCACCGGGGAGCTGTTTTTT
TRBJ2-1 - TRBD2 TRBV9 CASAQLGTSGSYNEQFF TGTGCCAGCGCGCAACTGGGGACTAGCGGATCCTACAATGAGCAGTTCTTC
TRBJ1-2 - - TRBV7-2 CASSLGGPAVGYTF TGTGCCAGCAGCTTAGGTGGGCCCGCAGTCGGCTACACCTTC
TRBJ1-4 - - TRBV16 CASSQGDTATNEKLFF TGTGCCAGCAGCCAAGGAGATACCGCAACTAATGAAAAACTGTTTTTT
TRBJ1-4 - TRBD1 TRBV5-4 CASSRRQGPNEKLFF TGTGCCAGCAGCAGGAGACAGGGTCCTAATGAAAAACTGTTTTTT
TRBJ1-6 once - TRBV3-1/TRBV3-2 CASSQVTEGSYNSPLHF TGTGCCAGCAGCCAAGTGACAGAAGGCTCCTATAATTCACCCCTCCACTTT
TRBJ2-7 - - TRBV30 CAWTGNYEQYF TGTGCCTGGACAGGCAACTACGAGCAGTACTTC
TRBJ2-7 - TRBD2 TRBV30 CAWIGLAGADYEQYF TGTGCCTGGATTGGACTAGCGGGGGCTGACTACGAGCAGTACTTC
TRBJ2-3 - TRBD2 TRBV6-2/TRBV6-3 CASSHWTSATDTQYF TGTGCCAGCAGTCACTGGACTAGCGCAACAGATACGCAGTATTTT
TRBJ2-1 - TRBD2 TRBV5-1 CASSFGTSGSNEQFF TGCGCCAGCAGCTTTGGGACTAGCGGGAGTAATGAGCAGTTCTTC
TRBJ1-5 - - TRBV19 CASSMARGGYARNQPQHF TGTGCCAGTAGTATGGCTCGAGGGGGTTATGCGAGAAATCAGCCCCAGCATTTT
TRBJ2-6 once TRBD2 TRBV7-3 CASTLGGAGANVLTF TGTGCCAGCACCCTTGGGGGGGCTGGGGCCAACGTCCTGACTTTC
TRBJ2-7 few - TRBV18 CASSPGSVDEQYF TGTGCCAGCTCACCCGGGAGTGTAGACGAGCAGTACTTC
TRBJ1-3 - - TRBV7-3 CASSLTGGDTGNTIYF TGTGCCAGCAGCTTAACTGGGGGGGATACTGGAAACACCATATATTTT
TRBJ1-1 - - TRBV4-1 CASSHPPQSFMNTEAFF TGCGCCAGCAGCCATCCCCCACAGTCATTTATGAACACTGAAGCTTTCTTT
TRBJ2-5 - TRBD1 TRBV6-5 CASRMTGSEETQYF TGTGCCAGCAGGATGACAGGGTCTGAAGAGACCCAGTACTTC
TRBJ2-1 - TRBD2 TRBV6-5 CASSRPSGRANEQFF TGTGCCAGCAGTCGCCCTAGCGGGAGAGCCAATGAGCAGTTCTTC
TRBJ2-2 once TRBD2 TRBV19 CASSIAGGFDVGNTGELFF TGTGCCAGTAGTATAGCGGGAGGGTTCGACGTTGGGAACACCGGGGAGCTGTTTTTT
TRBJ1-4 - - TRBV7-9 CASSPNSATNEKLFF TGTGCCAGCAGCCCTAACAGTGCGACTAATGAAAAACTGTTTTTT
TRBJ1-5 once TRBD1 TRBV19 CASSGTGGQPQHF TGTGCCAGTAGTGGGACAGGGGGTCAGCCCCAGCATTTT
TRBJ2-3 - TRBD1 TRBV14 CASSRAGQGIYITDTQYF TGTGCCAGCAGCCGCGCGGGACAGGGGATTTACATCACAGATACGCAGTATTTT
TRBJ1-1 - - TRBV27 CASRQGLYTEAFF TGTGCCAGCAGGCAGGGTTTGTACACTGAAGCTTTCTTT
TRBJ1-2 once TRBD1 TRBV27 CASSRDRAPTTYGYTF TGTGCCAGCAGCCGGGACAGGGCCCCTACTACCTATGGCTACACCTTC
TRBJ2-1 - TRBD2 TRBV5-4 CASSSGLTINEQFF TGTGCCAGCAGCTCGGGACTAACTATCAATGAGCAGTTCTTC
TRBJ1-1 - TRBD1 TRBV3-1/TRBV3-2 CASSQVVPPKVQGAREAFF TGTGCCAGCAGCCAAGTCGTTCCCCCGAAAGTACAGGGGGCGAGGGAAGCTTTCTTT
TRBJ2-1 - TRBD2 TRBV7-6 CASSLGSGGNNEQFF TGTGCCAGCAGCTTAGGTAGCGGGGGGAACAATGAGCAGTTCTTC
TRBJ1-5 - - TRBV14 CASSHLRPGDGRNQPQHF TGTGCCAGCAGCCACCTAAGGCCGGGAGACGGGCGCAATCAGCCCCAGCATTTT
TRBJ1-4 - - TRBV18 CASSHQGGDEKLFF TGTGCCAGCTCACACCAGGGAGGGGATGAAAAACTGTTTTTT
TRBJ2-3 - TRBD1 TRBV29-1 CSVEPGQGMTDTQYF TGCAGCGTCGAACCGGGACAGGGAATGACAGATACGCAGTATTTT
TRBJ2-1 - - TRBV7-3 CASSPRGTYNEQFF TGTGCCAGCAGCCCGCGGGGAACCTACAATGAGCAGTTCTTC
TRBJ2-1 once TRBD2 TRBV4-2 CASSQVGIAGVAEQFF TGTGCCAGCAGCCAAGTTGGGATAGCGGGAGTAGCTGAGCAGTTCTTC
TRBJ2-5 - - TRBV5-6 CASSPGASDKGRETQYF TGTGCCAGCAGCCCTGGGGCTAGCGATAAGGGTAGAGAGACCCAGTACTTC